The clone carrying this T cell receptor beta chain has ten or more counts. The CDR3 has 10 residues. The ends were cut back, 4 bases at V and 12 bases at J, with 10 bases in the middle. Per the germline V gene, CDR1 is SQVTM and CDR2 is ANQGSEA. TCR alpha and beta CDR3 regions were amplified from RNA using iRepertoire nested multiplex PCR. From the multiplex PCR reads, TCRdb called clonotypes with MiXCR, one entry per CDR3 protein. Of about 89,000 distinct CDR3 sequences listed, 20% to 25% are singletons. These data belong to a study of glioma-infiltrating T cells. This chain connects TRBV29-1 to TRBJ2-1; D gene ambiguous. Sequencing used glioma tissue, nonneoplastic brain tissue, or PBMCs (not recorded which). The sequence was collected from a human donor with low-grade glioma or glioblastoma, undergoing nonglioma brain surgery, or in good health (not recorded which). The CDR3 here is CSVAHVGQFF. CDR3 DNA sequence: TGCAGCGTTGCGCATGTGGGGCAGTTCTTC.